Shown below are 21 T cell receptor beta chains from a single sample sequenced in a study of blood T cell repertoires in COVID-19. Here immunoSEQ multiplex PCR was the method, and the copy in TCRdb shows in-frame clones only, minus some. Of more than 200,000 clones listed, about 90% were seen once; the top ten hold about 1.3%. The specimen sequenced was peripheral blood. The source of these receptors is a man at least 80 years old with acute or convalescent COVID-19.

This chain joins TRBV9 and TRBJ2-1; D is possibly TRBD1 (6 bases). The CDR3 length is 13 residues. V was trimmed by 8 bases and J by 3 bases, leaving 12 bases between them. The germline gives CDR1 SGDLS, CDR2 YYNGEE. For the CDR3, the DNA is TGTGCCAGTCAACTGGACAGCTACAATGAGCAGTTCTTC. It translates to CASQLDSYNEQFF. Supplemented by reference TRBV9 and TRBJ2-1, the full variable domain reads DSGVTQTPKHLITATGQRVTLRCSPRSGDLSVYWYQQSLDQGLQFLIQYYNGEERAKGNILERFSAQQFPDLHSELNLSSLELGDSALYFCASQLDSYNEQFFGPGTRLTVL.

The rearrangement links TRBV4-3 to TRBJ2-7; tentatively, D is TRBD2 (6 bases). The length of the CDR3 is 17 residues. Germline V gene lookup returns CDR1 LGHNA and CDR2 YSLEER. The germline V and J ends were trimmed by 0 bases and 3 bases, with 18 bases remaining between them. CDR3 DNA: TGCGCCAGCAGCCAAGATATCTCGTTTGGTAGCGGCTACGAGCAGTACTTC. Its protein product is CASSQDISFGSGYEQYF.

This chain connects TRBV11-2 to TRBJ1-2; 9 bases agree with TRBD1. Germline-derived CDR1 and CDR2 are SGHAT and FQNNGV. The CDR3 has 13 residues. V gave up 4 bases and J gave up 5 bases; unmatched junction bases: 2. The CDR3 region is CASSSQGAYGYTF. For the CDR3, the DNA is TGTGCCAGCAGCTCACAGGGGGCTTATGGCTACACCTTC.

A single count supports this clone. The chain couples TRBV5-6 to TRBJ2-4; unclear D gene. Germline V gene lookup returns CDR1 SGHDT and CDR2 YYEEEE. Trimming pared 2 bases from V and 8 bases from J, leaving 17 bases between. This CDR3 contains 15 residues. The CDR3 DNA reads TGTGCCAGCAGCTTAAAACTCCGTAAGCCCCACATTCAGTACTTC. This translates into CASSLKLRKPHIQYF. Full variable domain (missing parts from reference TRBV5-6 and TRBJ2-4): DAGVTQSPTHLIKTRGQQVTLRCSPKSGHDTVSWYQQALGQGPQFIFQYYEEEERQRGNFPDRFSGHQFPNYSSELNVNALLLGDSALYLCASSLKLRKPHIQYFGAGTRLSVL.

V is TRBV7-8 and J is TRBJ1-4, with no clear D. CDR1 and CDR2 (germline): SGHVS, FQNEAQ. V lost 3 bases and J lost 3, with 14 bases in between. The CDR3 has 16 amino acids. CDR3 bases: TGTGCCAGCAGCTTTGGACTCGCAAACCCTAATGAAAAACTGTTTTTT. Its translation is CASSFGLANPNEKLFF.

This clone has only a few counts. This chain connects TRBV4-2 to TRBJ1-2; D possibly corresponds to TRBD1 (6 bases). This CDR3 is built from 15 residues. V lost 4 bases and J lost 10, with 22 bases in between. Per the germline V gene, CDR1 is LGHNA and CDR2 is YNFKEQ. The CDR3 region is CASSLNGQLMDVYTF. The CDR3, as DNA: TGTGCCAGCAGCCTAAACGGACAGTTAATGGATGTCTACACCTTC.

V gene TRBV5-1 combines with J gene TRBJ2-5; 9 bases match TRBD1. There are 15 residues in the CDR3. Germline V gene data show CDR1 as SGHRS and CDR2 as YFSETQ. The V and J ends lost 4 bases and 2 bases, in that order; junction bases with no gene match: 6. CDR3 bases: TGCGCCAGCAGCCCACGGACAGGGGATCAAGAGACCCAGTACTTC. This codes for CASSPRTGDQETQYF.

J is TRBJ1-1 and V is TRBV10-3; a weak D match, TRBD1 (5 bases). The CDR3 loop spans 15 amino acids. Germline V gives CDR1 ENHRY, CDR2 SYGVKD. Trimming pared 0 bases from V and 1 base from J, leaving 9 bases between. The CDR3 here is CAISESQGGNTEAFF. CDR3 nucleotides: TGTGCCATCAGTGAGTCGCAGGGAGGGAACACTGAAGCTTTCTTT.

V gene TRBV29-1 combines with J gene TRBJ2-5, with TRBD1 matching over 7 bases. The germline CDR1 and CDR2 sequences are SQVTM and ANQGSEA. With V trimmed by 1 base and J by 4 bases, 3 bases remained unmatched. The CDR3 loop spans 13 amino acids. The CDR3 DNA is TGCAGCGTTGAAGTGACAGGGCCAGAGACCCAGTACTTC. This translates into CSVEVTGPETQYF.

There are a few counts of this clone. This chain connects TRBV3-1 (or the pseudogene TRBV3-2) to TRBJ2-2; 10 bases match TRBD1. The V gene end was trimmed by 3 bases and the J gene end by 3 bases; junction bases not matched to a gene: 4. CDR3 size: 16 residues. The V gene's germline CDR1 is LGHDT and CDR2 YNNKEL (reference sequence). CDR3 in amino acids: CASSQGTGVDTGELFF. The DNA for the CDR3 is TGTGCCAGCAGCCAGGGGACAGGGGTCGACACCGGGGAGCTGTTTTTT.

The chain links TRBV6-6 to TRBJ2-7; D is ambiguous. Per germline, CDR1 MNHNY and CDR2 SVGAGI (reference sequence). Trimming left V 8 bases short and J 0 bases short, with 8 bases between. The CDR3 extends over 12 amino acids. The CDR3 reads CASGRNSYEQYF. CDR3 sequence (DNA): TGTGCCAGCGGCAGGAACTCCTACGAGCAGTACTTC.

The chain carries TRBV18 and TRBJ1-5; D unresolved. CDR3 length: 17 residues. Germline CDR1 KGHSH, CDR2 LQKENI. Deletions cut 1 base from V and 4 bases from J, with 17 bases between. CDR3 bases: TGTGCCAGCTCACCACAAGGCCAAGGGAGCGTTAATCAGCCCCAGCATTTT. Translating gives CASSPQGQGSVNQPQHF. Looking up the rest from reference TRBV18 and TRBJ1-5 gives the full variable domain: NAGVMQNPRHLVRRRGQEARLRCSPMKGHSHVYWYRQLPEEGLKFMVYLQKENIIDESGMPKERFSAEFPKEGPSILRIQQVVRGDSAAYFCASSPQGQGSVNQPQHFGDGTRLSIL.

The chain uses TRBV4-3 and TRBJ2-7; 14 bases line up with TRBD2. Germline lookup yields CDR1 LGHNA and CDR2 YSLEER. The CDR3 length is 17 residues. After removal of 4 bases from V and 2 bases from J, the junction contained 7 bases not matched to a gene. CDR3 loop: CASSPGTSGRGAYEQYF. DNA for the CDR3: TGCGCCAGCAGCCCTGGGACTAGCGGGAGAGGTGCCTACGAGCAGTACTTC.

The CDR3 nucleotides are TGTGCCAGCAGCCAAGAACTGCGGACTAATGAAAAACTGTTTTTT. It specifies CASSQELRTNEKLFF. V gene TRBV4-2 combines with J gene TRBJ1-4; no definite D call. In germline, CDR1 is LGHNA, CDR2 YNFKEQ. This CDR3 comprises 15 residues. Trimming shortened V by 0 bases and J by 2 bases, and 7 bases separated the two germline ends.

V usage is TRBV7-9 and J usage is TRBJ1-2; D is perhaps TRBD1 (5 bases). Trimming took off 1 base at V and 3 bases at J, with 12 bases between the two ends. Germline V gene data show CDR1 as SEHNR and CDR2 as FQNEAQ (reference sequence). There are 15 residues in the CDR3. CDR3 residues: CASSLGGTIDYGYTF. CDR3 nucleotides: TGTGCCAGCAGCTTAGGGGGCACGATAGACTATGGCTACACCTTC.

The chain combines TRBV5-1 with TRBJ2-5; a possible D gene is TRBD2 (5 bases). V dropped 3 bases and J dropped 0 bases, with 12 bases sitting between them. CDR3 length: 15 amino acids. In germline, CDR1 is SGHRS, CDR2 YFSETQ. DNA of the CDR3: TGCGCCAGCAGCTCGAACACCGGGAACCAAGAGACCCAGTACTTC. This codes for CASSSNTGNQETQYF.

V gene TRBV6-5 combines with J gene TRBJ1-1; 8 bases match TRBD1. Germline CDR1 MNHEY, CDR2 SVGAGI. The CDR3 length is 13 residues. V lost 10 bases to trimming and J lost 2 bases; unmatched junction nucleotides: 6. As DNA, the CDR3 is TGTGCCATCCCCGGGACAGGTAACACTGAAGCTTTCTTT. Translated, it gives CAIPGTGNTEAFF.

The gene calls are TRBV10-3 and TRBJ1-2; a weak D match, TRBD1 (5 bases). Germline V CDR1 and CDR2: ENHRY, SYGVKD. The CDR3 totals 12 residues. The V end was cut by 8 bases, the J end by 9 bases, with 16 bases between. The CDR3 protein is CAIRGAGDSYTF. The CDR3 DNA reads as TGTGCCATCCGAGGGGCGGGGGATAGCTACACCTTC.

The CDR3 sequence is CASSQVGTGDTEAFF. The CDR3 region has the DNA TGTGCCAGCAGCCAAGTCGGGACAGGAGACACTGAAGCTTTCTTT. The chain carries TRBV3-1 (or the pseudogene TRBV3-2) and TRBJ1-1; 8 nucleotides line up with TRBD1. This CDR3 spans 15 amino acids. In germline, CDR1 is LGHDT, CDR2 YNNKEL (reference sequence). Trimming removed 1 base from V and 3 bases from J; junction bases left unmatched: 4.

The genes are TRBV5-1 and TRBJ2-7; TRBD2 agrees at 10 bases. V was clipped by 1 base and J by 6 bases; unmatched bases: 10. This CDR3 spans 16 amino acids. The germline V gene encodes CDR1 SGHRS and CDR2 YFSETQ. CDR3 sequence reads: CASSLFESGRAGEQYF. DNA for the CDR3: TGCGCCAGCAGCTTGTTTGAGAGCGGGAGGGCGGGCGAGCAGTACTTC.

The chain uses TRBV2 and TRBJ1-6, with a weak D call TRBD1 (6 bases). The germline V gene encodes CDR1 SNHLY and CDR2 FYNNEI. The V end lost 6 bases, the J end lost 0 bases, and 12 bases lay between the germline ends. This CDR3 is built from 16 residues. CDR3 nucleotide sequence: TGTGCCAGCAGACAGGGCCCTAGCTCCTATAATTCACCCCTCCACTTT. Residues: CASRQGPSSYNSPLHF. Variable domain in full (rest from reference TRBV2 and TRBJ1-6): EPEVTQTPSHQVTQMGQEVILRCVPISNHLYFYWYRQILGQKVEFLVSFYNNEISEKSEIFDDQFSVERPDGSNFTLKIRSTKLEDSAMYFCASRQGPSSYNSPLHFGNGTRLTVT.